The present T cell receptor beta chain was sequenced within a study of T cell repertoires in cytomegalovirus infection. Broader study findings: The study found HLA-C-restricted CMV-specific TCR beta clonotypes dominating the ex vivo response.

Concerning this clonotype: Its antigen is currently unknown.

TCRdb reprocessed the reads via MiXCR and lists one record per CDR3 protein. The sample carries fewer than 400,000 distinct CDR3 sequences, over 15% recorded once. CDR1 is LNHDA, CDR2 SQIVND, per germline (reference sequence). The CDR3 is 14 residues long. Deletions cut 4 bases from V and 7 bases from J, with 14 bases between. This chain uses TRBV19 with TRBJ2-1; the D gene is possibly TRBD2 (7 bases). The clonotype was recovered from a human donor in good health (CMV status not recorded). Some clones in this sample may be carry-over from other donors' samples. The sample comprised PBMCs. CDR3 in amino acids: CASSSGGAGNEQFF. In DNA, the CDR3 is TGTGCCAGTAGTAGTGGGGGGGCAGGGAATGAGCAGTTCTTC.